Sequencing of this T cell receptor (beta chain) was carried out in a study of T cell responses to AZD1222 COVID-19 vaccine. Using immunoSEQ multiplex PCR, the repertoire was profiled, and TCRdb retains in-frame clones only, with some absent. The sample has around 63,000 clones, 85% to 90% seen once. This clone was counted many times. The antigen is not known. The same CDR3 arises from other DNA sequences in this sample as well. In germline, CDR1 is LNHDA, CDR2 SQIVND (reference sequence). The CDR3 contains 17 residues. V shed 4 bases and J 2 bases; nucleotides not matched to a gene: 8. The study's findings and limits: White British people made up most donors, females outnumbered males, and clonal diversity was possibly underestimated. Baseline seropositives among AZD1222 recipients totaled only 5 to 7. No repertoire was sampled before or during the peak T cell response, only after it. Two doses of AZD1222 preceded a rise in Spike-specific TCR breadth and depth.

The chain joins TRBV19 to TRBJ1-5; TRBD1 matches at 10 bases. This receptor was identified in an adult in good health. Sample: peripheral blood, taken on day 0 of AZD1222 vaccination. CDR3 sequence: CASSTLTGGSGNQPQHF. Written as DNA, the CDR3 is TGTGCCAGTAGTACATTGACAGGGGGCTCGGGCAATCAGCCCCAGCATTTT.